The present TCR beta chain was sequenced within a study of T cells in Graves' hyperthyroidism and ophthalmopathy. Overall study findings and caveats: A model of 13 V-J features distinguished ophthalmopathy from stable hyperthyroidism. The model identified upcoming ophthalmopathy a median 6.5 months ahead of onset. Blood samples included most of the expanded thyroid clonotypes exceeding 0.001.

The CDR3 spans 16 residues. V dropped 6 bases and J dropped 5 bases, with 22 bases sitting between them. Uncontrolled infections, other autoimmune diseases, pregnancy or lactation led to exclusion of patients. Researchers took RNA transcripts and amplified the TCR beta CDR3 regions from them. The HTBI primer set was used in a first-round RT-PCR of the TCR CDR3. TCRdb re-called the multiplex PCR reads with MiXCR, one entry per CDR3 protein. The sample yields roughly 750,000 distinct CDR3 sequences, about a sixth seen once. At least ten counts were recorded for this clonotype. As yet, its antigen is unknown.

Source material: blood. This TCR was sampled from a man between 18 and 35 years old with Graves' hyperthyroidism. V usage is TRBV12-3 or TRBV12-4 and J usage is TRBJ1-2; no definite D call. The DNA for the CDR3 is TGTGCCAGCAGCCGACGAAGTCAGCGCTTTGCATATGGCTACACCTTC. Amino acids: CASSRRSQRFAYGYTF.